This passage covers 16 T cell receptor beta chains from one sample sequenced in a study of blood T cell repertoires in COVID-19. Assay: immunoSEQ multiplex PCR; the TCRdb copy retains only in-frame clones and omits some. The sample carries approximately 200,000 clones, approximately 84% recorded once. Sequenced material: peripheral blood. The receptors stem from a woman of 80 years or more with COVID-19, enrolled during active disease.

This chain links TRBV18 with TRBJ1-3, with TRBD1 matching 7 bases. There are 16 residues in the CDR3. Germline trimming cut 6 bases from V and 2 bases from J; bases unmatched to any gene: 10. CDR1 is KGHSH and CDR2 is LQKENI in the germline V gene. This CDR3 is CASSQSPGTAGNTIYF. The CDR3 DNA is TGTGCCAGCTCGCAATCCCCCGGGACAGCTGGAAACACCATATATTTT.

This clone was seen more than once but under ten times. The CDR3 sequence is CASSYVHRGGSPLHF. The CDR3, as DNA: TGTGCCAGCAGTTACGTTCACAGGGGAGGTTCACCCCTCCACTTT. The rearrangement joins TRBV6-5 to TRBJ1-6; 7 bases fit TRBD1. Trimming removed 2 bases from V and 9 bases from J; junction bases left unmatched: 7. Germline loops: CDR1 MNHEY, CDR2 SVGAGI. CDR3 length: 15 residues.

This chain connects TRBV5-4 to TRBJ2-7; D call uncertain. The length of the CDR3 is 12 residues. Germline CDR1 reads SGHNT; CDR2 reads YYREEE (reference sequence). Trimming pared 0 bases from V and 2 bases from J, leaving 3 bases between. In DNA, the CDR3 is TGTGCCAGCAGCTTGGACACCTACGAGCAGTACTTC. Protein sequence: CASSLDTYEQYF. The full variable domain, rest sourced from reference TRBV5-4 and TRBJ2-7, is ETGVTQSPTHLIKTRGQQVTLRCSSQSGHNTVSWYQQALGQGPQFIFQYYREEENGRGNFPPRFSGLQFPNYSSELNVNALELDDSALYLCASSLDTYEQYFGPGTRLTVT.

The chain carries TRBV6-1 and TRBJ1-6; 9 bases fit TRBD1. This CDR3 comprises 18 residues. CDR1 is MNHNS and CDR2 is SASEGT in the germline V gene. The V gene end was trimmed by 4 bases and the J gene end by 7 bases; junction bases not matched to a gene: 14. Written as DNA, the CDR3 is TGTGCCAGCAGTGCAACCGGGACAGGGTCGCATTCGAATTCACCCCTCCACTTT. Amino acids: CASSATGTGSHSNSPLHF.

The rearrangement uses TRBV4-2 and TRBJ2-4; no clear D gene. Trimming took off 1 base at V and 6 bases at J, with 13 bases between the two ends. Germline CDR1 and CDR2: LGHNA and YNFKEQ. The CDR3 spans 15 residues. In DNA, the CDR3 is TGTGCCAGCAGCCAAGGCCACAGTGTTGGAAACATTCAGTACTTC. It encodes CASSQGHSVGNIQYF.

The chain joins TRBV21-1 to TRBJ1-3; the table gives TRBD1 as D, unverified against the DNA. TRBV21-1 is annotated as a pseudogene. The CDR3 covers 17 residues. The CDR3 DNA is TGTGCCAGCAGCAAAGGGGGCCGACAGGGGTTCGGAAACACCATATATTTT. The encoded protein is CASSKGGRQGFGNTIYF.

This clone was counted only a few times. This chain uses TRBV18 with TRBJ1-1, with 9 bases lining up with TRBD1. The germline V gene has CDR1 KGHSH and CDR2 LQKENI. Trimming removed 3 bases from V and 0 bases from J; junction bases left unmatched: 5. The CDR3 is 16 amino acids. CDR3 in DNA: TGTGCCAGCTCACCGGGACAGGGAACTATGAACACTGAAGCTTTCTTT. Protein: CASSPGQGTMNTEAFF.

The rearrangement uses TRBV9 and TRBJ2-3; 7 bases are shared with TRBD1. The CDR3 spans 16 residues. Germline V gene lookup returns CDR1 SGDLS and CDR2 YYNGEE. Germline trimming cut 0 bases from V and 0 bases from J; bases unmatched to any gene: 4. For the CDR3, the DNA is TGTGCCAGCAGCGTAGCAGGGACAGCTAGCACAGATACGCAGTATTTT. Translation gives CASSVAGTASTDTQYF.

This clone was counted once. CDR3 sequence: CASSWNRDRGETQYF. The DNA for the CDR3 is TGCGCCAGCAGCTGGAACCGGGACAGGGGAGAGACCCAGTACTTC. The chain combines TRBV5-1 with TRBJ2-5, with TRBD1 matching over 10 bases. There are 15 residues in the CDR3. The germline V gene has CDR1 SGHRS and CDR2 YFSETQ. Losses at the gene ends were 3 bases for V and 4 bases for J; bases not matched to a gene: 6.

This rearrangement joins TRBV6-5 to TRBJ1-4; the D gene is possibly TRBD1 (5 bases). CDR3 length: 15 amino acids. Germline CDR1 reads MNHEY; CDR2 reads SVGAGI. V was shortened by 7 bases and J by 3 bases, with 15 bases between the two germline ends. CDR3 in DNA: TGTGCCAGCACCCCAGGGTCTTGGGCTAATGAAAAACTGTTTTTT. Amino acid sequence: CASTPGSWANEKLFF.

The V and J genes are TRBV5-4 and TRBJ1-4; possibly TRBD1 for D (6 bases). The CDR3 extends over 15 amino acids. Per germline, CDR1 SGHNT and CDR2 YYREEE (reference sequence). Trimming left V 2 bases short and J 2 bases short, with 10 bases between. In DNA form, the CDR3 reads TGTGCCAGCAGCTTACAGGGAAGGACTAATGAAAAACTGTTTTTT. It encodes CASSLQGRTNEKLFF.

The chain links TRBV5-1 to TRBJ1-6; D is unresolved. The CDR3 loop spans 16 amino acids. V lost 1 base, J lost 0 bases, and 8 bases lay in between. CDR1 and CDR2 from the germline V gene are SGHRS and YFSETQ. CDR3 sequence reads: CASSLSADSYNSPLHF. The CDR3 DNA sequence: TGCGCCAGCAGCTTGTCGGCGGACTCCTATAATTCACCCCTCCACTTT.

This chain connects TRBV3-1 (or the pseudogene TRBV3-2) to TRBJ1-2; the D gene is possibly TRBD1 (5 bases). V lost 7 bases, J lost 4 bases, and 13 bases lay in between. Germline lookup yields CDR1 LGHDT and CDR2 YNNKEL (reference sequence). This CDR3 has 13 residues. Here the CDR3 DNA reads TGTGCCAGCACCCTCCGGGGGGGCTATGGCTACACCTTC. This gives the protein CASTLRGGYGYTF.

V and J are TRBV27 and TRBJ2-7, with D possibly matching TRBD1 (6 bases). The germline gives CDR1 MNHEY, CDR2 SMNVEV (reference sequence). V shed 6 bases and J shed 3 bases, with 6 bases lying between them. The CDR3 consists of 11 residues. CDR3 in amino acids: CASRDSYEQYF. CDR3 bases: TGTGCCAGCAGGGACAGCTACGAGCAGTACTTC.

Here the CDR3 DNA reads TGCAGTGCTGACAGGGGCTATGAGCAGTTCTTC. Amino acid sequence: CSADRGYEQFF. The V gene is TRBV20-1, the J gene TRBJ2-1; 8 bases agree with TRBD1. Trimming cost V 5 bases and J 8 bases; bases outside gene matches: 2. The CDR3 is made up of 11 amino acids. Germline values: CDR1 DFQATT, CDR2 SNEGSKA (reference sequence).

As DNA, the CDR3 is TGTGCCAGTAGTAAGGGTACTATAGGGGGTGGGGGTTATAGCAATCAGCCCCAGCATTTT. Translating gives CASSKGTIGGGGYSNQPQHF. The chain uses TRBV19 and TRBJ1-5; a weak D match, TRBD1 (6 bases). Germline lookup yields CDR1 LNHDA and CDR2 SQIVND (reference sequence). V was trimmed by 4 bases and J by 0 bases, leaving 25 bases between them. The CDR3 has 20 amino acids.